This TCR beta chain is drawn from a study of cytomegalovirus exposure and HLA in healthy donors. In regard to this clone: Its antigen is unknown.

Study results and limitations: A list of roughly 160 TCR beta chains associated with cytomegalovirus was given.

Profiled with immunoSEQ multiplex PCR; TCRdb holds only in-frame clones, not every one. The data hold some 170,000 clones, with 84% observed a single time. Sequenced material: PBMCs. The sequence was collected from a man aged 30 to 39 in good health and CMV-seropositive.

As DNA, the CDR3 is TGTGCCAGCAGCCAAGTCGGGATCTCCTACGAGCAGTACTTC. It codes for CASSQVGISYEQYF. The chain carries TRBV14 and TRBJ2-7; D might be TRBD2 (5 bases). Germline V gene lookup returns CDR1 SGHDN and CDR2 FVKESK. The CDR3 sequence is 14 residues long. Trimming removed 1 base at V and 0 bases at J, with 7 bases between.